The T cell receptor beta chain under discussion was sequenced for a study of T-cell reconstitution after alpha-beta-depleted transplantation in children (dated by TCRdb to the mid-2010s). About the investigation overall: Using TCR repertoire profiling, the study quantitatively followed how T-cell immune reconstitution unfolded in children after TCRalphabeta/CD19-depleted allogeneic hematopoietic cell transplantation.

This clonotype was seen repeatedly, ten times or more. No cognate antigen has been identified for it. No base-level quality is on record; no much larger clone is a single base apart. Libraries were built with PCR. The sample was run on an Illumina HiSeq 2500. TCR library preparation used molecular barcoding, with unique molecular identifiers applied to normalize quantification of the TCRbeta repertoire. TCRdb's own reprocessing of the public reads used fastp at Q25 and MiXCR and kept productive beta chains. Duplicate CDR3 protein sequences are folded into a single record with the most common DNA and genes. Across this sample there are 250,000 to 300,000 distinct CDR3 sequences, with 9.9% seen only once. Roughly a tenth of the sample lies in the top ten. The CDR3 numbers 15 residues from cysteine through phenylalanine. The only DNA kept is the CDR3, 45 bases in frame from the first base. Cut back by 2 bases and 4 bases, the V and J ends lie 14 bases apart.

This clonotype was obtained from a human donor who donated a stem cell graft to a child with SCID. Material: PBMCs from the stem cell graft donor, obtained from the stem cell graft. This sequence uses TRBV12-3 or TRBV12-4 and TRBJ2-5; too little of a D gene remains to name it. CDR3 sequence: CASSLSSATGETQYF. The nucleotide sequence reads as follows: TGTGCCAGCAGTTTATCGTCCGCGACCGGAGAGACCCAGTACTTC.